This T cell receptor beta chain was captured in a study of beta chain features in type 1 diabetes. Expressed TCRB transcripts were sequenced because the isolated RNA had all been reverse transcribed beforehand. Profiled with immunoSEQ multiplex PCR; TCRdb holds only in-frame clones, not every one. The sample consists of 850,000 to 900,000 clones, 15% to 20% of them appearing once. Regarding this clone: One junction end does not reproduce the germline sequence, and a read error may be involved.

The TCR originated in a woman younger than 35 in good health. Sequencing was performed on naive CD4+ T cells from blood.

CDR3 amino acids: CASSFYSSEQYF. The DNA for the CDR3 is TGCGCCAGCAGCTTTTACTCCTCCGAGCAGTACTTC. This chain joins TRBV5-1 and TRBJ2-7, with D unresolved. This CDR3 has 12 amino acids. Germline V gives CDR1 SGHRS, CDR2 YFSETQ.